A selection of T cell receptor beta chains follows, all from one sample in a study of cytomegalovirus exposure and HLA in healthy donors. Sequencing used immunoSEQ multiplex PCR; TCRdb keeps in-frame clones, though not all of them. The sample has 100,000 to 150,000 clones; just over 15% are singletons. The sample comprised PBMCs. These receptors all come from a woman aged 18-35 years in good health and CMV-seronegative. Each CDR3 is given with its conserved first and last residue. The D gene is left open where the match is weak. Rows may omit the clone size; those that give it use once, few, many or a size class.

size: NA
D: NA
V: TRBV27
J: TRBJ2-7
CDR3: CASSLQGLGEQYF
DNA: TGTGCCAGCAGTTTACAGGGTTTAGGAGAGCAGTACTTC

size: NA
D: TRBD1
V: TRBV27
J: TRBJ1-1
CDR3: CASSFWQGDSEAFF
DNA: TGTGCCAGCAGTTTTTGGCAGGGGGACTCTGAAGCTTTCTTT

size: few
D: TRBD2
V: TRBV28
J: TRBJ2-3
CDR3: CASSLPVRDSRGGLAGDDTQYF
DNA: TGTGCCAGCAGCCTTCCGGTCAGGGACAGCCGGGGGGGACTAGCGGGAGATGATACGCAGTATTTT

size: NA
D: NA
V: TRBV11-2
J: TRBJ1-2
CDR3: CASSLNIAGESTF
DNA: TGTGCCAGCAGCTTAAACATTGCAGGGGAGTCCACCTTC

size: NA
D: TRBD1
V: TRBV2
J: TRBJ1-2
CDR3: CASRDREDYGYTF
DNA: TGTGCCAGCAGGGACAGGGAGGACTATGGCTACACCTTC

size: few
D: TRBD2
V: TRBV29-1
J: TRBJ2-5
CDR3: CSVVRLAGLPIQETQYF
DNA: TGCAGCGTTGTCAGACTAGCGGGGCTCCCAATACAAGAGACCCAGTACTTC

size: NA
D: TRBD1
V: TRBV28
J: TRBJ2-7
CDR3: CASSLAGGEQYF
DNA: TGTGCCAGCAGCCTTGCAGGGGGCGAGCAGTACTTC

size: NA
D: TRBD2
V: TRBV28
J: TRBJ2-1
CDR3: CASSLGRGLAGGSTPEEQFF
DNA: TGTGCCAGCAGCCTCGGGAGAGGACTAGCGGGAGGCTCCACTCCTGAAGAGCAGTTCTTC

size: few
D: NA
V: TRBV5-1
J: TRBJ1-2
CDR3: CASSTGGAEYGYTF
DNA: TGCGCCAGCAGCACCGGAGGGGCAGAGTATGGCTACACCTTC

size: NA
D: TRBD1
V: TRBV7-2
J: TRBJ2-7
CDR3: CASSSDRRSSYEQYF
DNA: TGTGCCAGCAGCTCGGACAGGCGAAGCTCCTACGAGCAGTACTTC

size: NA
D: NA
V: TRBV29-1
J: TRBJ1-3
CDR3: CSVEDRRVKATSGNTIYF
DNA: TGCAGCGTTGAAGATCGGAGGGTAAAGGCAACCTCTGGAAACACCATATATTTT

size: NA
D: NA
V: TRBV11-2
J: TRBJ1-2
CDR3: CASSLGGTIGYGYTF
DNA: TGTGCCAGCAGCTTAGGCGGGACTATAGGCTATGGCTACACCTTC

size: few
D: TRBD2
V: TRBV30
J: TRBJ2-3
CDR3: CAWRLAGAHTQYF
DNA: TGTGCCTGGAGACTAGCGGGGGCCCATACGCAGTATTTT

size: NA
D: TRBD1
V: TRBV2
J: TRBJ2-1
CDR3: CASSRQGVEQFF
DNA: TGTGCCAGCAGTCGACAGGGGGTTGAGCAGTTCTTC

size: NA
D: NA
V: TRBV6-6
J: TRBJ2-7
CDR3: CASSYDLETSYEQYF
DNA: TGTGCCAGCAGTTACGACCTGGAGACGTCCTACGAGCAGTACTTC

size: few
D: NA
V: TRBV7-8
J: TRBJ1-2
CDR3: CASSLALGEGYGYTF
DNA: TGTGCCAGCAGCTTAGCGCTAGGGGAGGGCTATGGCTACACCTTC

size: NA
D: TRBD2
V: TRBV30
J: TRBJ2-7
CDR3: CAWRTSGYSYEQYF
DNA: TGTGCCTGGAGGACTAGCGGATACTCCTACGAGCAGTACTTC

size: few
D: TRBD2
V: TRBV7-9
J: TRBJ2-3
CDR3: CASSFTGPQRGYTDTQYF
DNA: TGTGCCAGCAGCTTTACGGGACCTCAGCGGGGATACACAGATACGCAGTATTTT

size: few
D: NA
V: TRBV10-2
J: TRBJ1-5
CDR3: CASNNRQVTQPQHF
DNA: TGCGCCAGCAATAACCGACAGGTCACTCAGCCCCAGCATTTT

size: NA
D: TRBD2
V: TRBV30
J: TRBJ2-3
CDR3: CAWSVSGSGDTQYF
DNA: TGTGCCTGGAGTGTAAGCGGGAGTGGGGATACGCAGTATTTT

size: few
D: NA
V: TRBV28
J: TRBJ2-3
CDR3: CASSLPKDTQYF
DNA: TGTGCCAGCAGTTTACCCAAAGATACGCAGTATTTT

size: NA
D: NA
V: TRBV2
J: TRBJ2-5
CDR3: CASRSRAEQETQYF
DNA: TGTGCCAGCAGATCGAGGGCCGAGCAAGAGACCCAGTACTTC

size: NA
D: TRBD2
V: TRBV6-8
J: TRBJ2-7
CDR3: CASTSTAYLAGGPSGDEQYF
DNA: TGTGCCAGCACCAGTACCGCTTACTTAGCGGGAGGGCCATCTGGGGACGAGCAGTACTTC

size: few
D: NA
V: TRBV25-1
J: TRBJ1-1
CDR3: CASSEYTGPEAFF
DNA: TGTGCCAGCAGTGAATACACAGGCCCTGAAGCTTTCTTT

size: NA
D: NA
V: TRBV6-5
J: TRBJ2-5
CDR3: CASSYSDGSSEETQYF
DNA: TGTGCCAGCAGTTACTCGGACGGTTCTAGCGAGGAGACCCAGTACTTC

size: NA
D: NA
V: TRBV5-6
J: TRBJ2-7
CDR3: CASSFTGRAEQYF
DNA: TGTGCCAGCAGCTTCACAGGGAGGGCCGAGCAGTACTTC

size: NA
D: NA
V: TRBV6-5
J: TRBJ2-7
CDR3: CASSISTTHSYEQYF
DNA: TGTGCCAGCAGTATTTCAACTACACACTCCTACGAGCAGTACTTC

size: few
D: NA
V: TRBV13
J: TRBJ2-5
CDR3: CASSPRGGARETQYF
DNA: TGTGCCAGCAGCCCGAGAGGGGGGGCCCGAGAGACCCAGTACTTC

size: NA
D: NA
V: TRBV6-1
J: TRBJ1-2
CDR3: CASEDSLYGYTF
DNA: TGTGCCAGTGAGGACAGCCTCTATGGCTACACCTTC

size: few
D: NA
V: TRBV7-9
J: TRBJ2-2
CDR3: CASSLAHVAGTTGELFF
DNA: TGTGCCAGCAGCTTAGCGCATGTTGCGGGGACGACCGGGGAGCTGTTTTTT

size: many
D: TRBD1
V: TRBV19
J: TRBJ1-4
CDR3: CASSSRTGSEKLFF
DNA: TGTGCCAGTAGTTCGCGGACAGGGAGCGAAAAACTGTTTTTT

size: NA
D: NA
V: TRBV5-6
J: TRBJ2-1
CDR3: CASRIEGDHNEQFF
DNA: TGTGCCAGCAGGATTGAGGGGGACCACAATGAGCAGTTCTTC

size: NA
D: NA
V: TRBV28
J: TRBJ1-4
CDR3: CASSLWDLTTNEKLFF
DNA: TGTGCCAGCAGTTTGTGGGACTTGACAACTAATGAAAAACTGTTTTTT

size: few
D: NA
V: TRBV30
J: TRBJ1-3
CDR3: CAWGPGGGIGNTIYF
DNA: TGTGCCTGGGGCCCCGGGGGGGGCATTGGGAACACCATATATTTT

size: few
D: TRBD1
V: TRBV28
J: TRBJ2-1
CDR3: CASRLTGTGGRNEQFF
DNA: TGTGCCAGCAGACTAACCGGGACAGGGGGCCGGAATGAGCAGTTCTTC

size: NA
D: NA
V: TRBV18
J: TRBJ1-2
CDR3: CASSPTRTEGYTF
DNA: TGTGCCAGCTCACCAACAAGAACAGAGGGCTACACCTTC

size: NA
D: NA
V: TRBV6-1
J: TRBJ1-1
CDR3: CASSLVGGNTEAFF
DNA: TGTGCCAGCTCCCTAGTGGGGGGGAACACTGAAGCTTTCTTT

size: few
D: NA
V: TRBV29-1
J: TRBJ1-3
CDR3: CSVESGFSGNTIYF
DNA: TGCAGCGTTGAGTCGGGGTTCTCTGGAAACACCATATATTTT

size: NA
D: NA
V: TRBV5-1
J: TRBJ1-2
CDR3: CASSLGGGYNYGYTF
DNA: TGCGCCAGCAGCCTGGGCGGGGGATATAACTATGGCTACACCTTC

size: few
D: TRBD1
V: TRBV29-1
J: TRBJ1-1
CDR3: CSAGDSTKAFF
DNA: TGCAGCGCCGGGGACAGTACTAAAGCTTTCTTT